The 2 T cell receptor beta chains presented below share a single source sample, sequenced in a study of blood T cells in healthy people across ages. Primed by a sample-barcoded 5' primer and a J-beta primer mix, a second PCR proceeded for roughly 7 to 12 cycles. TCRdb used MiXCR to reprocess the 5' RACE reads, holding one entry per CDR3 protein. Of roughly 830,000 distinct CDR3 sequences in the sample, 62% are singletons; the top ten hold approximately 30%. The sequenced sample was blood. These receptors were collected from a man aged 25 to 40 in good health.

A word on this clonotype: This may be a read error: a much more frequent sequence differs by one nucleotide. The chain has TRBV10-3 and TRBJ1-6; D is perhaps TRBD1 (5 bases). Deletions cut 11 bases from V and 5 bases from J, with 19 bases between. Per germline, CDR1 ENHRY and CDR2 SYGVKD. The CDR3 is made up of 15 amino acids. This chain's CDR3 is CAASLGTDDNSPLHF. In nucleotides, the CDR3 is TGTGCCGCCAGTCTCGGGACGGATGATAATTCACCCCTCCACTTT.

The V call is TRBV9, the J call TRBJ2-3; D tentatively reads TRBD1 or TRBD2 (5 bases each). The CDR3 sequence is 14 residues long. The V gene's germline CDR1 is SGDLS and CDR2 YYNGEE. Deletions cut 5 bases from V and 6 bases from J, with 16 bases between. CDR3 sequence (DNA): TGTGCCAGCAGTCCTCGACCCGGGGCGGATACGCAGTATTTT. As protein: CASSPRPGADTQYF.